These 7 T cell receptor beta chains originate from one sample sequenced in a study of T and B cells in COVID-19 patients (dated by TCRdb to 2019 to 2021). The run used an Illumina MiSeq. Multiplex PCR with BIOMED2 TRB-A/B primer pools was used to amplify TRB rearrangements. The public reads were reprocessed in TCRdb via fastp at Q25 and MiXCR, keeping in-frame beta chains. For every CDR3 protein sequence, its rows merge into one entry that carries the most common genes and DNA. This sample lists 5,400 or so distinct CDR3 sequences; 27% were detected once. The biggest ten clones account for roughly a third of the sample. TRB repertoires were amplified from approximately 250-500 ng of genomic DNA extracted from blood. Material: blood. These receptors were obtained from a human donor with active COVID-19.

The chain employs TRBV12-3 or TRBV12-4 and TRBJ1-2, with D uncertain. The CDR3 covers 14 residues. Between the trimmed V and J ends, which lost 1 base and 4 bases, there was a span of 10 bases. The CDR3, as DNA: TGTGCCAGCAGTTTAGGTATCGCAGCCTATGGCTACACCTTC. It translates to CASSLGIAAYGYTF.

The rearrangement uses TRBV12-3 or TRBV12-4 and TRBJ1-2, with D uncertain. The CDR3 runs 13 residues. The ends were cut back, 5 bases at V and 5 bases at J, with 12 bases in the middle. CDR3 sequence (DNA): TGTGCCAGCAGTCTACAGAGCGCTTATGGCTACACCTTC. Protein: CASSLQSAYGYTF.

The sample holds a few counts of this clonotype. The chain is built from TRBV24-1 and TRBJ2-3; no definite D call. The CDR3 totals 13 residues. Germline V gene sequence: CDR1 KGHDR, CDR2 SFDVKD. V lost 5 bases and J lost 0, with 5 bases in between. In DNA form, the CDR3 reads TGTGCCACCAGTGGGCCTAGCACAGATACGCAGTATTTT. Translating it yields CATSGPSTDTQYF.

This chain connects TRBV6-2 or TRBV6-3 to TRBJ2-3, with TRBD1 identical over 7 bases. This CDR3 has 15 residues. With V trimmed by 5 bases and J by 2 bases, 7 bases remained unmatched. Germline V CDR1 and CDR2: MNHEY, SVGEGT. The CDR3 sequence: CASSEGAGDTDTQYF. The CDR3 region has the DNA TGTGCCAGCAGTGAGGGGGCAGGGGACACAGATACGCAGTATTTT.

This sequence joins TRBV12-3 or TRBV12-4 and TRBJ2-2; no reliable D call. The V end was cut by 6 bases, the J end by 6 bases, with 14 bases between. This CDR3 region has 14 residues. The CDR3 DNA reads TGTGCCAGCAGCTCCGTCGGGTACGCCGGGGAGCTGTTTTTT. Encoded protein: CASSSVGYAGELFF.

This clonotype qualifies as medium-sized (0.01 to 0.1%). CDR3 sequence reads: CASSYWSVTDTQYF. The DNA for the CDR3 is TGTGCCAGCAGTTACTGGAGCGTCACAGATACGCAGTATTTT. This chain connects TRBV6-5 to TRBJ2-3; D remains ambiguous. Germline CDR1 is MNHEY and CDR2 is SVGAGI. The V and J ends lost 1 base and 2 bases respectively, with 7 bases between them. The CDR3 totals 14 residues.

This sequence joins TRBV5-6 and TRBJ1-1; 7 bases line up with TRBD1. The CDR3 has 13 amino acids. J was trimmed by 3 bases and V by 7 bases; bases with no gene match: 6. CDR1 SGHDT and CDR2 YYEEEE come from the germline V gene. CDR3 amino acids: CASARGGDTEAFF. CDR3 nucleotide sequence: TGTGCCAGCGCCAGGGGGGGGGACACTGAAGCTTTCTTT. Full variable domain (remainder filled in from reference TRBV5-6 and TRBJ1-1): DAGVTQSPTHLIKTRGQQVTLRCSPKSGHDTVSWYQQALGQGPQFIFQYYEEEERQRGNFPDRFSGHQFPNYSSELNVNALLLGDSALYLCASARGGDTEAFFGQGTRLTVV.